These 25 T cell receptor beta chains originate from one sample sequenced in a study of blood T cell repertoires in COVID-19. The data were produced by immunoSEQ multiplex PCR, yet TCRdb's version contains in-frame clones alone and is incomplete. Among about 44,000 clones listed, roughly four fifths were seen once. The sample consisted of peripheral blood. The receptors were gathered from a human donor in a cohort sampled during active COVID-19.

This sequence joins TRBV21-1 and TRBJ2-5; TRBD1 was called by the table and not checked on the DNA. TRBV21-1 has pseudogene status. The CDR3 consists of 17 residues. Here the CDR3 DNA reads TGTGCCAGCATCACGACAGGGATGGTGGTAGAACAAGAGACCCAGTACTTC. Translation: CASITTGMVVEQETQYF.

This sequence joins TRBV7-8 and TRBJ2-2, with 12 bases identical to TRBD1. Looked up from germline, CDR1 is SGHVS and CDR2 is FQNEAQ. With 2 bases clipped from V and 6 bases from J, the junction kept 7 bases outside the gene matches. The CDR3 has 17 residues. In nucleotides, the CDR3 is TGTGCCAGCAGCTTATTGGGACAGGGGGCTGGCGCCGGGGAGCTGTTTTTT. Translating it yields CASSLLGQGAGAGELFF.

The sample holds a few counts of this clone. The chain couples TRBV5-6 to TRBJ2-7; 9 bases are shared with TRBD1. CDR1 and CDR2 from the germline V gene are SGHDT and YYEEEE. The CDR3 extends over 14 amino acids. With V trimmed by 4 bases and J by 2 bases, 4 bases remained unmatched. CDR3 region: CASSKGQGTYEQYF. The DNA of the CDR3 is TGTGCCAGCAGCAAGGGACAGGGCACCTACGAGCAGTACTTC.

As DNA, the CDR3 is TGTGCCAGCAGCCAAGATTCAGGGTCAGCTAACTATGGCTACACCTTC. Its translation is CASSQDSGSANYGYTF. The chain is built from TRBV14 and TRBJ1-2, with a weak D call TRBD1 (5 bases). Deletions cut 0 bases from V and 0 bases from J, with 11 bases between. This CDR3 region has 16 residues. Germline loops: CDR1 SGHDN, CDR2 FVKESK.

The chain has TRBV5-1 and TRBJ2-5, with 9 bases aligning to TRBD2. V shed 3 bases, J shed 0 bases, and the junction held 9 bases outside the gene matches. Germline V lookup: CDR1 SGHRS, CDR2 YFSETQ. The CDR3 extends over 17 amino acids. The CDR3 here is CASSSGLAGGYQETQYF. For the CDR3, the DNA is TGCGCCAGCAGCTCGGGTCTTGCGGGGGGGTACCAAGAGACCCAGTACTTC.

The rearrangement joins TRBV19 to TRBJ2-5, with 8 nucleotides matching TRBD2. The trim removed 10 bases at V and 4 bases at J, leaving 8 bases unmatched. There are 13 residues in the CDR3. Germline loops: CDR1 LNHDA, CDR2 SQIVND (reference sequence). The CDR3 DNA reads TGTGCCACCCCACGGGGGGGCCGAGAGACCCAGTACTTC. It codes for CATPRGGRETQYF.

J is TRBJ2-1 and V is TRBV11-2, with 8 positions matching TRBD2. The ends lost 10 bases at V and 7 bases at J; junction bases unmatched: 15. CDR1 SGHAT and CDR2 FQNNGV come from the germline V gene. This CDR3 has 15 residues. CDR3 nucleotides: TGTGCCACCAGGACTGTCCGGGGGGGCCCGAATGAGCAGTTCTTC. It is translated as CATRTVRGGPNEQFF.

V is TRBV7-9 and J is TRBJ2-3; TRBD2 aligns across 14 bases. J gave up 5 bases and V 5 bases, and 9 bases lay outside the gene matches. The CDR3 extends over 17 amino acids. Germline lookup yields CDR1 SEHNR and CDR2 FQNEAQ (reference sequence). This CDR3 reads CASSPRLAGGPGDTQYF. The CDR3 DNA sequence: TGTGCCAGCAGCCCGCGACTAGCGGGGGGGCCGGGAGATACGCAGTATTTT.

J is TRBJ1-4 and V is TRBV18; no reliable D call. The CDR3 extends over 13 amino acids. Between the trimmed V and J ends, which lost 6 bases and 6 bases, there was a span of 11 bases. Germline CDR1 is KGHSH and CDR2 is LQKENI. In nucleotides, the CDR3 is TGTGCCAGCTCTTCGCGTCGGGATGAAAAACTGTTTTTT. It is translated as CASSSRRDEKLFF.

The V call is TRBV7-3, the J call TRBJ1-1; D unclear. Germline V lookup: CDR1 SGHTA, CDR2 FQGTGA. The V end was cut by 2 bases, the J end by 0 bases, with 13 bases between. CDR3 length: 16 residues. This chain's CDR3 is CASSLSGATLNTEAFF. CDR3 DNA sequence: TGTGCCAGCAGCTTATCTGGTGCCACTTTGAACACTGAAGCTTTCTTT.

The V call is TRBV5-1, the J call TRBJ1-6; the D is unclear. The CDR3 spans 14 residues. The germline gives CDR1 SGHRS, CDR2 YFSETQ. V was shortened by 0 bases and J by 6 bases, with 7 bases between the two germline ends. CDR3 in amino acids: CASSLGRGNSPLHF. CDR3 coding DNA: TGCGCCAGCAGCTTGGGCCGGGGTAATTCACCCCTCCACTTT.

The chain has TRBV2 and TRBJ2-7; no definite D call. The germline gives CDR1 SNHLY, CDR2 FYNNEI. Trimming stripped 1 base from V and 5 bases from J, with 15 bases between. The CDR3 is made up of 15 amino acids. Here the CDR3 reads CASSEESTAVDEQYF. The CDR3 DNA reads as TGTGCCAGCAGTGAAGAATCGACGGCGGTAGACGAGCAGTACTTC.

The chain couples TRBV28 to TRBJ1-6; tentative D call: TRBD1 (5 bases). V was cut by 6 bases and J by 7 bases, with 13 bases left in between. The CDR3 runs to 14 residues. Per germline, CDR1 MDHEN and CDR2 SYDVKM. CDR3 sequence: CASSKDRENSPLHF. In nucleotides, the CDR3 is TGTGCCAGCAGCAAAGACAGAGAGAATTCACCCCTCCACTTT.

V usage is TRBV4-1 and J usage is TRBJ1-1; unclear D gene. The CDR3 is 19 amino acids. Germline V lookup: CDR1 MGHRA, CDR2 YSYEKL. The V end was cut by 4 bases, the J end by 1 base, with 25 bases between. The CDR3 DNA is TGCGCCAGCAGCCTCAGCCCCCCAATCGGGGTAGAAGGGAACACTGAAGCTTTCTTT. It yields the protein CASSLSPPIGVEGNTEAFF.

The rearrangement joins TRBV5-1 to TRBJ2-7; 7 bases map to TRBD1. J was trimmed by 2 bases and V by 3 bases; bases with no gene match: 8. Germline lookup yields CDR1 SGHRS and CDR2 YFSETQ. CDR3 length: 15 amino acids. The CDR3 DNA follows: TGCGCCAGCAGCTCGACCGGGACAGCAGCCTACGAGCAGTACTTC. It is translated as CASSSTGTAAYEQYF.

The chain carries TRBV7-9 and TRBJ2-7; D unresolved. This CDR3 has 12 residues. The germline gives CDR1 SEHNR, CDR2 FQNEAQ (reference sequence). Trimming shortened V by 1 base and J by 5 bases, and 6 bases separated the two germline ends. CDR3 sequence reads: CASSLGAHEQYF. The CDR3 nucleotides are TGTGCCAGCAGCTTAGGGGCCCACGAGCAGTACTTC.

V usage is TRBV7-8 and J usage is TRBJ2-7; tentative D call: TRBD1 (5 bases). CDR1 is SGHVS and CDR2 is FQNEAQ in the germline V gene. Trimming took 2 bases from V and 4 from J, leaving 15 bases between them. The CDR3 length is 15 residues. CDR3 loop: CASSLQTVRPYEQYF. CDR3 sequence (DNA): TGTGCCAGCAGCTTACAGACAGTTAGACCATACGAGCAGTACTTC.

This rearrangement joins TRBV4-1 to TRBJ2-1; D is unresolved. The CDR3 runs to 16 residues. The V gene lost 1 base and the J gene lost 2 bases, with 12 bases spanning the gap. Germline lookup yields CDR1 MGHRA and CDR2 YSYEKL. The CDR3 here is CASSQVDLFTYNEQFF. As DNA, the CDR3 is TGCGCCAGCAGCCAAGTTGACTTATTTACCTACAATGAGCAGTTCTTC.

This chain links TRBV3-1 (or the pseudogene TRBV3-2) with TRBJ2-3, with 9 bases identical to TRBD2. The J segment lost 1 base and the V segment lost 1 base, leaving 3 bases of the junction unmatched. Germline loops: CDR1 LGHDT, CDR2 YNNKEL (reference sequence). This CDR3 is 16 amino acids long. CDR3 loop: CASSQAVAGGTDTQYF. CDR3 nucleotide sequence: TGTGCCAGCAGCCAAGCAGTAGCGGGGGGCACAGATACGCAGTATTTT.

The genes are TRBV3-1 (or the pseudogene TRBV3-2) and TRBJ1-1; D remains ambiguous. Germline-derived CDR1 and CDR2 are LGHDT and YNNKEL (reference sequence). The CDR3 runs 11 residues. The V end was cut by 3 bases, the J end by 8 bases, with 7 bases between. The CDR3 loop is CASSHTKEAFF. CDR3 in DNA: TGTGCCAGCAGCCATACTAAAGAAGCTTTCTTT.

The gene calls are TRBV9 and TRBJ2-3, with 10 bases that match TRBD1. V lost 0 bases, J lost 4 bases, and 5 bases stayed unmatched. The CDR3 loop spans 16 amino acids. CDR1 is SGDLS, CDR2 YYNGEE, per germline. The CDR3 sequence: CASSVAGTGAPDTQYF. The CDR3 DNA reads TGTGCCAGCAGCGTAGCCGGGACAGGGGCTCCAGATACGCAGTATTTT.

Written as DNA, the CDR3 is TGTGCCAGCAGCTTAGCGTTCTCTGGAAACACCATATATTTT. Its protein product is CASSLAFSGNTIYF. The chain links TRBV11-2 to TRBJ1-3; D remains unclear. Trimming took 1 base from V and 0 from J, leaving 4 bases between them. Germline CDR1 and CDR2: SGHAT and FQNNGV. The CDR3 is 14 residues long.

This chain links TRBV3-1 (or the pseudogene TRBV3-2) with TRBJ2-3, with 7 bases lining up with TRBD2. With 6 bases clipped from V and 4 bases from J, the junction kept 10 bases outside the gene matches. Germline V gives CDR1 LGHDT, CDR2 YNNKEL (reference sequence). CDR3 length: 15 residues. CDR3 protein: CASRAKRGLADTQYF. CDR3 DNA: TGTGCCAGCAGGGCAAAGCGGGGTCTCGCAGATACGCAGTATTTT.

This chain connects TRBV19 to TRBJ2-7; perhaps TRBD1 as D (6 bases). Germline CDR1 and CDR2: LNHDA and SQIVND (reference sequence). This CDR3 is 13 amino acids long. V was clipped by 3 bases and J by 3 bases, with 9 bases between them. The CDR3 reads CASSIGQFYEQYF. The CDR3 DNA is TGTGCCAGTAGTATTGGACAGTTCTACGAGCAGTACTTC.

There are a few counts of this clone. V is TRBV7-9 and J is TRBJ2-7; D gene uncertain. Looked up from germline, CDR1 is SEHNR and CDR2 is FQNEAQ (reference sequence). V was shortened by 1 base and J by 0 bases, with 13 bases between the two germline ends. There are 16 residues in the CDR3. The CDR3 reads CASSLERSESSYEQYF. CDR3 sequence (DNA): TGTGCCAGCAGCTTAGAACGGTCGGAGAGCTCCTACGAGCAGTACTTC. The full variable domain, in which reference TRBV7-9 and TRBJ2-7 provide the parts outside the CDR3, is DTGVSQNPRHKITKRGQNVTFRCDPISEHNRLYWYRQTLGQGPEFLTYFQNEAQLEKSRLLSDRFSAERPKGSFSTLEIQRTEQGDSAMYLCASSLERSESSYEQYFGPGTRLTVT.